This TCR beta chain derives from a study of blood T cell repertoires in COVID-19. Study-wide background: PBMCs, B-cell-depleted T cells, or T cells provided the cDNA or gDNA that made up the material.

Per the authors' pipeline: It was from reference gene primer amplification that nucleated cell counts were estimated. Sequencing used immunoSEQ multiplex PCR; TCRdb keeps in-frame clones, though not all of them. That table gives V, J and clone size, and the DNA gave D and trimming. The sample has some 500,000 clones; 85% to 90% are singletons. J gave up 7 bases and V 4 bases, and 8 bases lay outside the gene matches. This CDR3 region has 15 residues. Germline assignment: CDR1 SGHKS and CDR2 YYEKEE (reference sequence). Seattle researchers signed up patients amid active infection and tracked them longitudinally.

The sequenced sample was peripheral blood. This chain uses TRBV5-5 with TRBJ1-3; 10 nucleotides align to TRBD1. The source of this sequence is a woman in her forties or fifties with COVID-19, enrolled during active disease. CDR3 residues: CASSPWTGGENTIYF. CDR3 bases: TGTGCCAGCAGCCCCTGGACAGGGGGAGAGAACACCATATATTTT. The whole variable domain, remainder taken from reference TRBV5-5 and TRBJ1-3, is DAGVTQSPTHLIKTRGQQVTLRCSPISGHKSVSWYQQVLGQGPQFIFQYYEKEERGRGNFPDRFSARQFPNYSSELNVNALLLGDSALYLCASSPWTGGENTIYFGEGSWLTVV.